The TCR beta chain under discussion was sequenced for a study of spatial heterogeneity in lung cancer. The overall study: The study consistently detected more beta-chain than alpha-chain sequences.

This clonotype was observed at least ten times. The antigen remains unidentified. The CDR3 is 13 residues long. V lost 1 base to trimming and J lost 7 bases, with 8 bases between them. Per the germline V gene, CDR1 is LNHNV and CDR2 is YYDKDF (reference sequence). Time point meaning: sample taken at primary tumor resection. TCRdb re-called the 5' RACE reads through MiXCR, storing one row per CDR3 protein. The top ten hold 21% of the sample, which has about 100,000 distinct CDR3 sequences, under 4.5% seen once. Overall study results and limits: How many expanded intratumoral alpha and beta TCRs were present tracked the tumor mutation count, which was a count of nonsynonymous mutations. For tumor T cells, estimated coverage reached only 5.5% to 8% (alpha) and more than 11% (beta). Expanded TCRs that were ubiquitous or regional had counts tracking ubiquitous and regional nonsynonymous mutations, respectively.

The TCR was taken from a male donor with early-stage non-small cell lung cancer. The material sequenced was lung tumor tissue, taken at surgery. The genes are TRBV15 and TRBJ1-5; D might be TRBD1 (5 bases). The CDR3 region is CATSRGRGQPQHF. In DNA, the CDR3 is TGTGCCACCAGCAGAGGGAGGGGCCAGCCCCAGCATTTT.